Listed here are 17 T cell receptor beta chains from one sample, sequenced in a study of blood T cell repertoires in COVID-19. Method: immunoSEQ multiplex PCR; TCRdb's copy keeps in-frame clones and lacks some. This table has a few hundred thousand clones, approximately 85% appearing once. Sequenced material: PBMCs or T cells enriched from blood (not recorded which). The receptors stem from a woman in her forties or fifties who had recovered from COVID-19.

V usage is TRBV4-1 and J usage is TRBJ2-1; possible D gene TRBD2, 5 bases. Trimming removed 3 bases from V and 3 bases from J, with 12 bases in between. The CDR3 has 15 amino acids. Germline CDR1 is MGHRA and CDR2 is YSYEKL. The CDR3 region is CASSHLRTLYNEQFF. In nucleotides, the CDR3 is TGCGCCAGCAGCCATCTAAGGACTCTCTACAATGAGCAGTTCTTC.

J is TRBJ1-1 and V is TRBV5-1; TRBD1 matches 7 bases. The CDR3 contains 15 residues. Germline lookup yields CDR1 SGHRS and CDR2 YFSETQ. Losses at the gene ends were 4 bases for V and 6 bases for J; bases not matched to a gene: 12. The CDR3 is CASSLFGQVGSEAFF. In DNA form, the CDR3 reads TGCGCCAGCAGCCTATTCGGACAGGTAGGGTCTGAAGCTTTCTTT.

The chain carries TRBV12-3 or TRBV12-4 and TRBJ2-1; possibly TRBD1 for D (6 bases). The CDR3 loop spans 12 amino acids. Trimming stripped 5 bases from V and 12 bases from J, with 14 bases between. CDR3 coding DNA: TGTGCCAGCAGTCCCCAGCGACAGGCGCAGTTCTTC. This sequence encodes CASSPQRQAQFF.

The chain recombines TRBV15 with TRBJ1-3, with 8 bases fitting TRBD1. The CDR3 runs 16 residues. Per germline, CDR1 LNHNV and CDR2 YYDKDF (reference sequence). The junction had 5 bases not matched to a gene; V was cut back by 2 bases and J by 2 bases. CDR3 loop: CATSRLTGGAGNTIYF. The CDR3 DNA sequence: TGTGCCACCAGCAGACTCACAGGGGGTGCTGGAAACACCATATATTTT.

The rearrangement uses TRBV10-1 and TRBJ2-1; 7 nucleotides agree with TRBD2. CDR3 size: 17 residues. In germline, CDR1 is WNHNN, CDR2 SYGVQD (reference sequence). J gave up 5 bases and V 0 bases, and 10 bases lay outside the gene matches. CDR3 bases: TGCGCCAGCAGTGAGTCGGGAAGGGCTAGCGGAGACAATGAGCAGTTCTTC. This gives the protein CASSESGRASGDNEQFF.

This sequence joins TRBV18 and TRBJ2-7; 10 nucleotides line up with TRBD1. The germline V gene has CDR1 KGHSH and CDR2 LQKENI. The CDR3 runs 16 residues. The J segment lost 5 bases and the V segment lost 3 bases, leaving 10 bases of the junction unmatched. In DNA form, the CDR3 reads TGTGCCAGCTCACCTGCTACCCCCGGGACAGGGGACGAGCAGTACTTC. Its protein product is CASSPATPGTGDEQYF.

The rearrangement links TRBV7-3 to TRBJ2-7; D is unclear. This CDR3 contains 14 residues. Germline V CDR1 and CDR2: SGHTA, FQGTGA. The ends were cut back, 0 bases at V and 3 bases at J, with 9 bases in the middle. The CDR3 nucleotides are TGTGCCAGCAGCTTAACGAACGAGAACTACGAGCAGTACTTC. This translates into CASSLTNENYEQYF.

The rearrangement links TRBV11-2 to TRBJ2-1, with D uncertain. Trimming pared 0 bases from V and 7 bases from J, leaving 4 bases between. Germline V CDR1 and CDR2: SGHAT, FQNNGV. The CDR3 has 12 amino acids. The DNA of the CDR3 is TGTGCCAGCAGCTTAGAACGGAATGAGCAGTTCTTC. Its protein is CASSLERNEQFF.

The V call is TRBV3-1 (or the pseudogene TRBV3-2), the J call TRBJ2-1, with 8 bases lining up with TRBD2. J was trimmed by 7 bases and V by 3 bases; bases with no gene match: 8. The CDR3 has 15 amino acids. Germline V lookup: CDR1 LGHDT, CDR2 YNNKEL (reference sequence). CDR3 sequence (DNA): TGTGCCAGCAGCCATCGCGGCGGGAGGCAGAATGAGCAGTTCTTC. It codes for CASSHRGGRQNEQFF.

CDR3 loop: CASSPWGPAGYEQYF. The CDR3 region has the DNA TGTGCCAGCAGCCCGTGGGGTCCAGCGGGATACGAGCAGTACTTC. The chain combines TRBV13 with TRBJ2-7; 7 bases agree with TRBD2. Germline loops: CDR1 PRHDT, CDR2 FYEKMQ (reference sequence). The CDR3 has 15 amino acids. Trimming removed 5 bases from V and 4 bases from J; junction bases left unmatched: 11.

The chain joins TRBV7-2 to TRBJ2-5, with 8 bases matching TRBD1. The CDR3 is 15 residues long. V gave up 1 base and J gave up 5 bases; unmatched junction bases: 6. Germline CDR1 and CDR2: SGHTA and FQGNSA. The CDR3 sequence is CASSLEAGGRETQYF. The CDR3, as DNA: TGTGCCAGCAGCTTAGAGGCAGGGGGCAGGGAGACCCAGTACTTC.

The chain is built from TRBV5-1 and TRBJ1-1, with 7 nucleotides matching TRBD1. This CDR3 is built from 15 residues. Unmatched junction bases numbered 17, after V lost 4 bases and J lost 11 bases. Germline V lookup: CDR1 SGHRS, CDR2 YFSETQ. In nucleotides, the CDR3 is TGCGCCAGCAGCCCTGGCACAGGGGCTTTCATGGATGCTTTCTTT. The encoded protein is CASSPGTGAFMDAFF.

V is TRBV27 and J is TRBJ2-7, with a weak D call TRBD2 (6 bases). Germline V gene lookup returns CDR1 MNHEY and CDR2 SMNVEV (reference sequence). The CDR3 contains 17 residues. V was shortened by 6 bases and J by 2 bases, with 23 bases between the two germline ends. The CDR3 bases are TGTGCCAGCAGGCCACGGGGCGGGATCTCACAGGCCTACGAGCAGTACTTC. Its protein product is CASRPRGGISQAYEQYF.

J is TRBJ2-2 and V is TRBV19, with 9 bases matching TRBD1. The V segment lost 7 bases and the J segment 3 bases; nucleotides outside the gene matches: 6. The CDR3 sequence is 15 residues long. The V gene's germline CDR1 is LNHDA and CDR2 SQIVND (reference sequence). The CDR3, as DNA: TGTGCCAGTACCACAGGGGGCGCTTACACCGGGGAGCTGTTTTTT. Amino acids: CASTTGGAYTGELFF.

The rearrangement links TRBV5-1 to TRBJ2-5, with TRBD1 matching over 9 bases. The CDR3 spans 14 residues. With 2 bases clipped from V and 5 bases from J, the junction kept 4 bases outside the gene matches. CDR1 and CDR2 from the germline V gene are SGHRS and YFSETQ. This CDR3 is CASSFGTGMETQYF. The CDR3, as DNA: TGCGCCAGCAGCTTCGGGACAGGGATGGAGACCCAGTACTTC. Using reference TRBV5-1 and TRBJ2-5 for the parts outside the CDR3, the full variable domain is KAGVTQTPRYLIKTRGQQVTLSCSPISGHRSVSWYQQTPGQGLQFLFEYFSETQRNKGNFPGRFSGRQFSNSRSEMNVSTLELGDSALYLCASSFGTGMETQYFGPGTRLLVL.

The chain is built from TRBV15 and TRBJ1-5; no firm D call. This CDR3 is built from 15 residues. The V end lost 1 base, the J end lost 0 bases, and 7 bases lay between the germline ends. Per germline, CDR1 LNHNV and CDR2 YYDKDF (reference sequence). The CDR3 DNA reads TGTGCCACCAGCAGAGCGCAGGTTAGCAATCAGCCCCAGCATTTT. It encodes CATSRAQVSNQPQHF.

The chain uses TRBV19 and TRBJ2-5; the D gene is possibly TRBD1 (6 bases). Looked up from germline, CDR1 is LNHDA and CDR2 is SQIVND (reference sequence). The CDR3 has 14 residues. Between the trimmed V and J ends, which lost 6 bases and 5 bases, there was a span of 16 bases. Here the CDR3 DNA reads TGTGCCAGTAGCATTACAGGGATGTGGGAGACCCAGTACTTC. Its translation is CASSITGMWETQYF.